These 19 T cell receptor beta chains came from one sample sequenced in a study of T-cell reconstitution after alpha-beta-depleted transplantation in children. Researchers prepared the TCRbeta library using unique molecular identifiers, the study reports. TCRdb reanalysed the PCR reads using MiXCR and keeps one entry per CDR3 protein. Of more than 400,000 distinct CDR3 sequences in the sample, 9.5% to 12% were seen once. Source: PBMCs, mostly from graft donor cells, taken 180 days after TCRalphabeta/CD19-depleted stem cell transplant. The receptors derive from a female patient aged 2-10 years who had a stem cell transplant for aplastic anemia, so the T cells may come from the graft donor.

This clonotype showed up many times. The chain has TRBV9 and TRBJ1-2, with D uncertain. Germline V lookup: CDR1 SGDLS, CDR2 YYNGEE. Trimming took 1 base from V and 8 from J, leaving 15 bases between them. CDR3 length: 14 amino acids. CDR3 amino acids: CASSVYGGSGGYTF. DNA for the CDR3: TGTGCCAGCAGCGTATACGGTGGAAGTGGAGGCTACACCTTC.

This clonotype was seen a few times. The gene calls are TRBV10-2 and TRBJ1-4; the D is unclear. The germline V gene has CDR1 WSHSY and CDR2 SAAADI. Trimming stripped 7 bases from V and 5 bases from J, with 5 bases between. This CDR3 comprises 11 residues. The CDR3 sequence is CASMRNEKLFF. The CDR3, as DNA: TGCGCCAGCATGAGAAATGAAAAACTGTTTTTT.

This rearrangement joins TRBV19 to TRBJ1-1, with D possibly being TRBD1 (5 bases). CDR3 length: 16 amino acids. Germline V gene sequence: CDR1 LNHDA, CDR2 SQIVND (reference sequence). V was cut by 3 bases and J by 0 bases, with 14 bases left in between. In nucleotides, the CDR3 is TGTGCCAGTAGTATCCAGCCCCGACAGATGAACACTGAAGCTTTCTTT. Translation: CASSIQPRQMNTEAFF.

The J gene is TRBJ1-2, the V gene TRBV7-3; a weak D match, TRBD1 (5 bases). The germline CDR1 and CDR2 sequences are SGHTA and FQGTGA. The length of the CDR3 is 14 residues. V gave up 0 bases and J gave up 8 bases, with 13 bases separating them. CDR3 nucleotide sequence: TGTGCCAGCAGCTTAACCGGGACCACGGGAGGCTACACCTTC. Translated, it gives CASSLTGTTGGYTF.

The chain links TRBV7-2 to TRBJ1-2, with 7 bases identical to TRBD1. The CDR3 is made up of 14 amino acids. The junction had 5 bases not matched to a gene; V was cut back by 4 bases and J by 3 bases. Germline V gives CDR1 SGHTA, CDR2 FQGNSA. CDR3 in DNA: TGTGCCAGCAGCTCCGGACAGGCCTACTATGGCTACACCTTC. Its protein product is CASSSGQAYYGYTF.

The chain is built from TRBV12-3 or TRBV12-4 and TRBJ1-1; possible D gene TRBD1, 6 bases. This CDR3 is built from 12 residues. Trimming removed 7 bases at V and 10 bases at J, with 16 bases between. CDR3: CASTLQGATAFF. CDR3 in DNA: TGTGCCAGCACCCTACAGGGCGCCACAGCTTTCTTT.

The CDR3 protein is CASSQVQGWNNEQFF. For the CDR3, the DNA is TGTGCCAGTAGTCAGGTACAGGGGTGGAACAATGAGCAGTTCTTC. The chain employs TRBV19 and TRBJ2-1; 7 nucleotides agree with TRBD1. The germline gives CDR1 LNHDA, CDR2 SQIVND (reference sequence). After removal of 5 bases from V and 5 bases from J, the junction contained 9 bases not matched to a gene. CDR3 length: 15 amino acids. The entire variable domain, with the rest obtained from reference TRBV19 and TRBJ2-1, is as follows: DGGITQSPKYLFRKEGQNVTLSCEQNLNHDAMYWYRQDPGQGLRLIYYSQIVNDFQKGDIAEGYSVSREKKESFPLTVTSAQKNPTAFYLCASSQVQGWNNEQFFGPGTRLTVL.

This clonotype was seen repeatedly, ten times or more. The chain couples TRBV29-1 to TRBJ2-1; tentatively, D is TRBD1 or TRBD2 (5 bases each). V shed 3 bases and J shed 0 bases, with 12 bases lying between them. The CDR3 is 15 residues long. The germline V gene has CDR1 SQVTM and CDR2 ANQGSEA. CDR3 bases: TGCAGCGTTGATCGGGGCAGGAGCTCCTACAATGAGCAGTTCTTC. Amino acids: CSVDRGRSSYNEQFF.

The J gene is TRBJ1-1, the V gene TRBV7-3, with D maybe TRBD1 (5 bases). Looked up from germline, CDR1 is SGHTA and CDR2 is FQGTGA. The V end lost 2 bases, the J end lost 1 base, and 14 bases lay between the germline ends. This CDR3 has 16 amino acids. The CDR3 DNA sequence: TGTGCCAGCAGCTTAGTTATCGGGGCGCGGAACACTGAAGCTTTCTTT. Protein product: CASSLVIGARNTEAFF.

This chain joins TRBV20-1 and TRBJ1-4; 11 positions match TRBD1. The CDR3 contains 15 residues. Germline V gives CDR1 DFQATT, CDR2 SNEGSKA (reference sequence). Trimming removed 5 bases from V and 7 bases from J; junction bases left unmatched: 9. The CDR3 here is CSAGGQGVLGEKLFF. CDR3 DNA sequence: TGCAGTGCTGGGGGACAGGGGGTACTCGGTGAAAAACTGTTTTTT.

The chain couples TRBV4-2 to TRBJ1-1; D call uncertain. CDR3 length equals 15 residues. Trimming took 0 bases from V and 1 from J, leaving 9 bases between them. In germline, CDR1 is LGHNA, CDR2 YNFKEQ. The CDR3 loop reads CASSQDRRANTEAFF. The CDR3 nucleotides read TGTGCCAGCAGCCAAGATCGAAGAGCGAACACTGAAGCTTTCTTT.

The rearrangement links TRBV11-2 to TRBJ2-4; 7 bases are a match to TRBD1. The CDR3 has 18 amino acids. In germline, CDR1 is SGHAT, CDR2 FQNNGV. The ends lost 3 bases at V and 1 base at J; junction bases unmatched: 12. CDR3 loop: CASSFGQVLGPAKNIQYF. The DNA of the CDR3 is TGTGCCAGCAGCTTTGGACAGGTTCTGGGCCCCGCCAAAAACATTCAGTACTTC. Variable domain in full (rest from reference TRBV11-2 and TRBJ2-4): EAGVAQSPRYKIIEKRQSVAFWCNPISGHATLYWYQQILGQGPKLLIQFQNNGVVDDSQLPKDRFSAERLKGVDSTLKIQPAKLEDSAVYLCASSFGQVLGPAKNIQYFGAGTRLSVL.

This clonotype has a handful of counts. The chain has TRBV10-3 and TRBJ2-5; either TRBD1 or TRBD2 may fit D (5 bases each). V was pared by 4 bases and J by 2 bases, with 8 bases between. The CDR3 is made up of 13 amino acids. CDR1 and CDR2 from the germline V gene are ENHRY and SYGVKD. CDR3 loop: CAISGGPQETQYF. CDR3 in DNA: TGTGCCATCAGTGGGGGACCTCAAGAGACCCAGTACTTC.

The chain recombines TRBV18 with TRBJ1-2, with 8 bases matching TRBD1. V lost 4 bases, J lost 7 bases, and 11 bases stayed unmatched. Germline V gene lookup returns CDR1 KGHSH and CDR2 LQKENI. There are 15 residues in the CDR3. The CDR3 sequence: CASSHGQGGTSGYTF. CDR3 DNA sequence: TGTGCCAGCTCACACGGACAGGGTGGAACCTCTGGCTACACCTTC.

As regards this clonotype: Because the CDR3 is missing its conserved closing phenylalanine or tryptophan, this is likely a read error. This chain links TRBV10-3 with TRBJ2-3; TRBD2 is a possible D gene (5 bases). Germline V lookup: CDR1 ENHRY, CDR2 SYGVKD. This CDR3 region has 15 residues. V dropped 4 bases and J dropped 0 bases, with 11 bases sitting between them. CDR3 coding DNA: TGTGCCATCAGTGTTCGCGGGCTCAGCACAGATACGCAGTATTTG. Amino acid sequence: CAISVRGLSTDTQYL.

This chain links TRBV7-2 with TRBJ2-5; 7 bases match TRBD2. This CDR3 has 17 amino acids. Germline CDR1 reads SGHTA; CDR2 reads FQGNSA. The ends lost 0 bases at V and 5 bases at J; junction bases unmatched: 12. CDR3 sequence (DNA): TGTGCCAGCAGCTTAGCGCTCCGACTAGCCAAAAGGGAGACCCAGTACTTC. As protein: CASSLALRLAKRETQYF.

This sequence joins TRBV29-1 and TRBJ2-1; unclear D gene. Trimming pared 0 bases from V and 4 bases from J, leaving 13 bases between. Per germline, CDR1 SQVTM and CDR2 ANQGSEA. The CDR3 length is 15 residues. The CDR3 DNA reads as TGCAGCGTTGAAGATCCGGCTGCGACTTACAATGAGCAGTTCTTC. It translates to CSVEDPAATYNEQFF.

V is TRBV7-9 and J is TRBJ2-1; 7 bases agree with TRBD2. The CDR3 has 17 residues. The trim removed 1 base at V and 7 bases at J, leaving 13 bases unmatched. The germline V gene has CDR1 SEHNR and CDR2 FQNEAQ (reference sequence). CDR3 amino acids: CASSLGPAGSSGNEQFF. CDR3 coding DNA: TGTGCCAGCAGCTTAGGGCCAGCGGGGAGTTCTGGTAATGAGCAGTTCTTC.

The chain uses TRBV12-3 or TRBV12-4 and TRBJ2-2, with D maybe TRBD1 (6 bases). Trimming left V 6 bases short and J 1 base short, with 12 bases between. This CDR3 region has 15 residues. The CDR3 spells CASSQNRVNTGELFF. The CDR3, as DNA: TGTGCCAGCAGCCAAAACAGGGTGAACACCGGGGAGCTGTTTTTT.